Below, one T cell receptor (beta chain) is given with its context. It has no known antigen specificity. Nothing much larger sits one base from this clone, and base qualities are not available. In total, approximately 690 healthy bone marrow donors made up the cohort. Cohort members were all nominally healthy when sampled, although unrecorded immune exposures were likely present. The donor was CMV seronegative and was included in the group of a few hundred seronegative cohort members. A peripheral blood sample was collected from each donor, and TCR beta sequencing was performed on peripheral blood mononuclear cells. Genomic DNA was extracted from the blood cell samples with the Qiagen DNeasy Blood Extraction Kit. This sample was included in a study of cytomegalovirus exposure and HLA in healthy donors (dated by TCRdb to about 2017). Study-level background: An earlier analysis of approximately 550 of the donors reported approximately 270 Gb of sequence data and 117 million unique TCR beta sequences from about 179 million T cells. Approximately 300 gigabases of sequencing data and 75 million to 85 million unique TCR sequences made up an early release that covered over 550 HLA-typed donors. Of the roughly 390 genotyped donors, 65% to 90% fell in the genetic ancestry cluster associated with self-reported Caucasian donors. The study was designed to test whether signatures of past pathogen exposure could be identified by cataloging public T cell receptors. The T cell repertoires of around 670 subjects were profiled by immunosequencing and related to cytomegalovirus serostatus. Besides the first cohort of approximately 710 subjects, a separate validation cohort made up of 120 or so different subjects was used. High-throughput TCR immunosequencing, statistical association of individual TCRs with disease status, and machine learning were combined to predict cytomegalovirus infection status. A later analysis re-examined previously published TCR beta repertoires from roughly 720 donors and added high-resolution HLA genotyping to investigate patterns of TCR occurrence. Rather than drawing on any new phenotypic data, the later analysis identified candidate immune exposures from TCR beta sequences and the way those sequences occurred across donors. An earlier analysis of some 500 of the donors used high-throughput TCR beta sequencing to judge whether each TCR beta V gene segment behaved as functional or pseudogenic. Alongside the repertoire data, information on donor age, sex, ethnicity and CMV serostatus was compiled. In a later genetic analysis, genome-wide SNP genotypes for about 65% of the roughly 700 donors were used, and that subset was treated as a discovery cohort. All discovery cohort repertoires had been generated on a single sequencing platform. Class I and class II HLA loci were covered by the typing at four-digit resolution. The number of typed donors differed by locus: 629-630 for A, B, C, DRB1 and DQB1; approximately 520 for DQA1; 606 for DPA1; and some 470 for DPB1. Roughly five DR-DQ haplotypes were treated as single units for association and clustering because of strong linkage in the cohort. Across 398 genotyped donors of the cohort, an average of 235,054 unique TCR beta nucleotide sequences per donor were sequenced, and roughly a sixth of those sequences were non-productive.

Measured from the cysteine to the phenylalanine, the CDR3 is 13 residues long. Just the 39-base CDR3 DNA is kept, in frame starting at base 1. The trim is 0 bases for V and 7 bases for J, with a gap of 4 bases between the germline ends. The germline V gene specifies MGHDK as CDR1 and SYGVNS as CDR2. Library preparation was by the immunoSEQ multiplex PCR assay. A mixture of 60 forward primers for TCR Vbeta segments and 13 reverse primers for TCR Jbeta segments was used in the multiplex PCR. The CDR3 region of rearranged TCR beta genes was amplified from genomic DNA with a multiplex PCR assay. The amplified TCR beta libraries were sequenced on the Illumina HiSeq System as 87-base-pair reads. The original methods were these. In a later analysis, some 80 million unique TCR beta chains were counted across the approximately 640 repertoires, and some 10 million of these chains were shared by at least two donors. Raw reads were error-corrected and collapsed into unique sequences with a nearest-neighbor algorithm that merged closely related sequences to remove PCR and sequencing errors. Alignment of CDR3 sequences to IMGT reference sequences was used to assign V, D and J gene segments. Each retained sequence needed at least a six-nucleotide match to both a V gene segment and a J gene segment. Rearrangements were classified as productive when the CDR3 lacked stop codons and remained in frame with V and J, and all other rearrangements were classified as non-productive. CDR3 was defined according to IMGT convention as the region running from the second conserved V-encoded cysteine to the conserved J-encoded phenylalanine. In an earlier analysis of roughly 610 of the donors, sequences lacking an unambiguous match to a single V gene segment were excluded. In an earlier analysis of almost 600 of the donors, a V segment was called functional when productive rearrangements were above 56.7%, and segregating when the standard deviation between donors exceeded 5%. A statistical classification framework was built to diagnose cytomegalovirus status from the catalog of TCR beta chain sequences. In a later analysis, V and J genes were assigned by comparing TCR nucleotide sequences against IMGT/GENE-DB human TR gene sequences. In a later analysis, CDR3 sequences and most-parsimonious VDJ recombination scenarios were assigned using the TCRdist pipeline. In a later analysis, each TCR beta chain was defined by its CDR3 amino acid sequence together with its V-gene family, and reads lacking a unique V-gene family were excluded. As a way to deal with suspected cross-contamination and a sequencing artifact, a later analysis dropped 500 to 700 nucleotide sequences that were highly shared and had low generation probability. In a later analysis, a clonal expansion index for each public chain was calculated from normalized within-repertoire ranks of inferred template counts. In a later analysis, generation probabilities were computed using a VDJ recombination model fitted to out-of-frame rearrangements, and the results were checked against IGoR. In a later analysis, TCR-TCR, TCR-HLA and TCR-CMV co-occurrence was scored with hypergeometric tests, and a repertoire-size bias correction was applied to TCR pairs. In a later analysis, false discovery rates were estimated by permuting HLA or CMV assignments 20 times. In a later analysis, co-occurring TCRs were grouped with DBSCAN, and TCRdist sequence similarity was added when clustering was performed within HLA-allele-positive subsets. Co-occurrence clustering excluded repertoires with fewer than 30,000 or more than 120,000 public chains, plus five with anomalous nucleotide sharing. TCRdb provides this immuneACCESS table in a form limited to in-frame rearrangements. Some clones are lacking; in checked studies, under half of them reflect an unresolved V gene, and why the rest are absent is not known. The D gene and trimming were derived from the DNA, and the V and J assignments and clone size from that table. Recorded for this sample are fewer than 200,000 clones; roughly 78% of them occurred a single time. Jointly, the top ten make up under 0.75% of the sample.

General conclusions and limits of the study: A cluster of highly shared sequence variants was judged likely to represent a technical artifact of the sequencing pipeline. In both the original and validation cohorts, the classifier was reported to diagnose cytomegalovirus status with high specificity and sensitivity. A later analysis found that most CMV-associated TCR beta chains appeared HLA-restricted, with HLA associations seemingly driven largely by CMV exposure. Specific HLA alleles were associated with roughly 17,000 TCR beta sequences at a false discovery rate of 0.05 in a later analysis. According to a later analysis, parvovirus B19, influenza, CMV and Epstein-Barr virus appeared linked to several top co-occurrence clusters. A further reported finding was that TCR beta sequences accurately predicted the HLA-A and HLA-B alleles for most subjects in the first cohort. In vitro tests confirmed that a few of the cytomegalovirus-associated TCR beta chains recognize cytomegalovirus antigens. Compared with equally common non-associated chains, HLA-associated TCR beta chains in a later analysis were more clonally expanded and had lower generation probabilities. In this cohort, only TCR beta chains were sequenced, and detectable features were limited by the absence of alpha or paired-chain data. It was suggested by the authors that the approach could potentially be generalized to other disease states and immunological phenotypes. Broadly in line with IMGT annotations, most TCR beta V segments showed up in productive rearrangements about 87% or about 30% of the time in an earlier analysis of some 590 of the donors. The presence/absence analyses assumed that sequencing depth was roughly uniform across donors, and that assumption may not be true. While some public TCRs were present in many individuals, most TCR sequences turned up only very rarely across donors. According to a later analysis, TCR association rates differed among HLA loci, with DRB1 alleles showing the most associated TCRs and HLA-C alleles showing the fewest. For the cohort, immune exposure information was limited to CMV serostatus. HLA typing was unavailable for some donors at each locus, so association tests used only the typed subset. According to a later genetic analysis, donors in an Asian-associated ancestry cluster had fewer N-insertions in productive TCRs than the roughly 670-donor mean. The 87-base-pair reads could not distinguish some IMGT-functional V segments, including TRBV6-2 and TRBV6-3, so those segments were excluded. Linkage disequilibrium might explain the correlated functional status among segregating V segments, but an unknown experimental factor could not be ruled out. When HLA alleles, especially DR and DQ, strongly co-occurred, TCR associations were difficult to assign to individual alleles. The study gave a list of about 150 TCR beta chains associated with cytomegalovirus. In a later genetic analysis, a missense DCLRE1C variant was associated with V-gene and J-gene trimming of TCR beta chains, and the association was replicated in an independent cohort. About 15 rarely observed V segments, including chromosome 9 orphons, were excluded from the earlier analysis of some 590 of the donors because counts were too low.

The sequence came from a woman in her forties in good health and CMV-seronegative. The chain is made from TRBV25-1 and TRBJ1-6, with the D gene not clear enough to name. Input material: PBMCs. The DNA sequence is given as TGTGCCAGCAGTGAATACGCGAATTCACCCCTCCACTTT. Its protein product is CASSEYANSPLHF.